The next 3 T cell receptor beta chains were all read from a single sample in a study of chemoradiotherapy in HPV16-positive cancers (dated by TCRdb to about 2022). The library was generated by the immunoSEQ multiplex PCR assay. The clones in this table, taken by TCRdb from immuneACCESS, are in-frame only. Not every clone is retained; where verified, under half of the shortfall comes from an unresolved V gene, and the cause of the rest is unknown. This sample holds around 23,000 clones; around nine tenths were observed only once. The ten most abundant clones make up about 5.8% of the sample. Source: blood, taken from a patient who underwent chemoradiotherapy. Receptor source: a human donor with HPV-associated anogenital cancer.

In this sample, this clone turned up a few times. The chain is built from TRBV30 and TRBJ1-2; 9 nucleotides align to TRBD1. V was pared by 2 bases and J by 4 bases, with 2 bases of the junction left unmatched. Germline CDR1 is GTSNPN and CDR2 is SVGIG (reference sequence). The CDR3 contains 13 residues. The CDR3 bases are TGTGCCTGGAGTACGGGACAGGGCTATGGCTACACCTTC. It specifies CAWSTGQGYGYTF.

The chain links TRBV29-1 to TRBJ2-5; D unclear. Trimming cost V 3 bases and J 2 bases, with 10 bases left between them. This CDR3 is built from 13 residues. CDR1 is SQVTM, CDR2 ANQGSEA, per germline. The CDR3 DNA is TGCAGCGTTGAGGGGAACAGACAAGAGACCCAGTACTTC. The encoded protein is CSVEGNRQETQYF.

The CDR3 here is CASRPDLRGTNYGYTF. DNA of the CDR3: TGTGCCAGCAGACCAGATCTTCGGGGGACAAACTATGGCTACACCTTC. The chain couples TRBV7-9 to TRBJ1-2, with D possibly matching TRBD1 (6 bases). V was pared by 6 bases and J by 2 bases, with 19 bases between. The CDR3 consists of 16 residues. The V gene's germline CDR1 is SEHNR and CDR2 FQNEAQ (reference sequence).